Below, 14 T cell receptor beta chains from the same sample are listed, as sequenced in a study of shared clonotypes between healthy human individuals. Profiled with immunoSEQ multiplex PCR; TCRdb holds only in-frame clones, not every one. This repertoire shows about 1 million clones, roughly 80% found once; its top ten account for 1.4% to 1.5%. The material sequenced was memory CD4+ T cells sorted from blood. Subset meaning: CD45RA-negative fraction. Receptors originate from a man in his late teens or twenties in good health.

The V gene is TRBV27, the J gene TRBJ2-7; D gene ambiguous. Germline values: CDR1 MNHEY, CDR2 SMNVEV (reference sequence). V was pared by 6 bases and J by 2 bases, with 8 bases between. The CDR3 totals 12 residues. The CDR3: CASRKTTYEQYF. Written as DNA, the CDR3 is TGTGCCAGCAGGAAGACCACCTACGAGCAGTACTTC.

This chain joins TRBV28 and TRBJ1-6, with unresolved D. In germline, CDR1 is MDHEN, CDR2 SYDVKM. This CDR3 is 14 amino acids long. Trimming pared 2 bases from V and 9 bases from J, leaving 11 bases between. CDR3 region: CASSLVLRSSPLHF. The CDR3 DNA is TGTGCCAGCAGTTTAGTTCTAAGGAGTTCACCCCTCCACTTT.

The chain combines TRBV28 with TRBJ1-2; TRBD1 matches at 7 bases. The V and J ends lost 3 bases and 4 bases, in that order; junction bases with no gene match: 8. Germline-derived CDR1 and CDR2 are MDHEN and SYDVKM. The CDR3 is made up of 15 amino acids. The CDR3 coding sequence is TGTGCCAGCAGTTTCTTCCCAGGGGGAGGCTATGGCTACACCTTC. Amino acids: CASSFFPGGGYGYTF.

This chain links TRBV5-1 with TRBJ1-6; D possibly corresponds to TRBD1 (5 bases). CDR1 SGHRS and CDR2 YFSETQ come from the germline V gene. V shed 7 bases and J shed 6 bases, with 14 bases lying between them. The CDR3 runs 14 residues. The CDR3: CASGQGFRNSPLHF. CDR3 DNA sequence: TGCGCCAGCGGTCAGGGCTTCCGTAATTCACCCCTCCACTTT.

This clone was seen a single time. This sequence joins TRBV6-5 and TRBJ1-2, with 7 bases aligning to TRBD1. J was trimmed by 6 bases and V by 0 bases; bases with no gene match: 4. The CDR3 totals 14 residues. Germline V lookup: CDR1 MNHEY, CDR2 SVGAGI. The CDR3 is CASSYSGRGNGYTF. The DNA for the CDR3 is TGTGCCAGCAGTTACTCGGGCAGGGGGAATGGCTACACCTTC.

The CDR3 loop is CASSQRRQDITGANVLTF. The CDR3 DNA is TGCGCCAGCAGCCAAAGGCGACAGGATATTACTGGGGCCAACGTCCTGACTTTC. This chain links TRBV4-3 with TRBJ2-6; perhaps TRBD1 as D (6 bases). CDR3 length: 18 residues. Trimming took 2 bases from V and 2 from J, leaving 16 bases between them. CDR1 is LGHNA and CDR2 is YSLEER in the germline V gene.

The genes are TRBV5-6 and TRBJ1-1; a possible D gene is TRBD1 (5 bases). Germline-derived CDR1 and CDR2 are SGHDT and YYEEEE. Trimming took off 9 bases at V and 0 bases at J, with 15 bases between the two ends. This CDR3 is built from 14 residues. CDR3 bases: TGTGCCACCTCGGGGCTATACATGAACACTGAAGCTTTCTTT. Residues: CATSGLYMNTEAFF. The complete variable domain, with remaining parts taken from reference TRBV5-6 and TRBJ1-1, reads DAGVTQSPTHLIKTRGQQVTLRCSPKSGHDTVSWYQQALGQGPQFIFQYYEEEERQRGNFPDRFSGHQFPNYSSELNVNALLLGDSALYLCATSGLYMNTEAFFGQGTRLTVV.

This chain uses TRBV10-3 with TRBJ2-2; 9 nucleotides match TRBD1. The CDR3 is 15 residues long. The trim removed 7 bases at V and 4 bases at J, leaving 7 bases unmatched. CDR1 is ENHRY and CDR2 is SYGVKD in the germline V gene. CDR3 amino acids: CAITPGQGLTGELFF. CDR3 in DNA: TGTGCCATCACCCCGGGACAGGGTCTCACCGGGGAGCTGTTTTTT.

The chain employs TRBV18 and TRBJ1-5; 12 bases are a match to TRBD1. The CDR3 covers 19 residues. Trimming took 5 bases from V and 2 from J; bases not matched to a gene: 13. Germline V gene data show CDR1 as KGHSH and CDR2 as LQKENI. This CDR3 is CASSTSGTGGALGNQPQHF. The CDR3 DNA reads TGTGCCAGCTCAACGTCCGGGACAGGGGGCGCTTTGGGCAATCAGCCCCAGCATTTT.

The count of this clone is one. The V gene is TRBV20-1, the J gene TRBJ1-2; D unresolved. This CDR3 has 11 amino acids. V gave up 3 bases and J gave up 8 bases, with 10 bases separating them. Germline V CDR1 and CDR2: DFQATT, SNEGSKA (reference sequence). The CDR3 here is CSASQTWGYTF. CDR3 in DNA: TGCAGTGCTAGCCAGACCTGGGGCTACACCTTC.

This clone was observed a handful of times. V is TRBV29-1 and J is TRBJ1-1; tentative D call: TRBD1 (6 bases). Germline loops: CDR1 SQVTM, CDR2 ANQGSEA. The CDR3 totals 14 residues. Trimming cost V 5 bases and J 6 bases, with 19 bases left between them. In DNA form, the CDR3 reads TGCAGCGTTATACCCACAGGGTCCTTCTCTGAAGCTTTCTTT. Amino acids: CSVIPTGSFSEAFF.

The CDR3 loop reads CASTRDRDLTYNEQFF. The CDR3 coding sequence is TGTGCCAGTACCCGAGACAGGGACTTAACCTACAATGAGCAGTTCTTC. V and J are TRBV19 and TRBJ2-1, with D possibly being TRBD1 (7 bases). Germline V CDR1 and CDR2: LNHDA, SQIVND (reference sequence). The CDR3 covers 16 residues. The V and J ends lost 7 bases and 2 bases respectively, with 18 bases between them.

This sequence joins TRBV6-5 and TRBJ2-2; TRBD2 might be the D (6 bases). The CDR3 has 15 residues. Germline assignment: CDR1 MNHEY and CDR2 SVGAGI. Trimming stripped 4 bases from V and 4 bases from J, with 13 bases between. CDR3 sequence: CASSLRGISTGELFF. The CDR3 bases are TGTGCCAGCAGTTTACGGGGGATTAGCACCGGGGAGCTGTTTTTT.

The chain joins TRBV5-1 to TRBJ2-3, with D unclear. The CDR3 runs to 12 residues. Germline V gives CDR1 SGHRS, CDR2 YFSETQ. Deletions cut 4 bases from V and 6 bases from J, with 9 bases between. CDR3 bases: TGCGCCAGCAGCCAGGTAGGGGATACGCAGTATTTT. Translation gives CASSQVGDTQYF. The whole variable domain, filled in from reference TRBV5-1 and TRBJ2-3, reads KAGVTQTPRYLIKTRGQQVTLSCSPISGHRSVSWYQQTPGQGLQFLFEYFSETQRNKGNFPGRFSGRQFSNSRSEMNVSTLELGDSALYLCASSQVGDTQYFGPGTRLTVL.